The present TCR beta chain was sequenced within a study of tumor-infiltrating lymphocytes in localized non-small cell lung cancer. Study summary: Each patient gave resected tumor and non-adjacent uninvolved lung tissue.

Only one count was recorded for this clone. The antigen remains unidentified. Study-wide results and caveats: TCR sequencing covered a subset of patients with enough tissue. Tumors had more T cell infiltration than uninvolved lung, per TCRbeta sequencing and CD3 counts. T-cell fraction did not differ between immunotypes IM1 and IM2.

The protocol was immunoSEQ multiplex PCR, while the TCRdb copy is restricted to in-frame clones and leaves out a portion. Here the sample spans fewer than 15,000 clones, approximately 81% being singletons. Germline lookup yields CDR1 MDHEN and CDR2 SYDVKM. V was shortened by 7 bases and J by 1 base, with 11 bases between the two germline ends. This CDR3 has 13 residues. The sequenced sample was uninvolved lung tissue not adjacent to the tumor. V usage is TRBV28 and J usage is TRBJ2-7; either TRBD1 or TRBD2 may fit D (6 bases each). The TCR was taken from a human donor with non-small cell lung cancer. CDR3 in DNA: TGTGCCAGCACCGAAGGGGGGTCCTACGAGCAGTACTTC. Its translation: CASTEGGSYEQYF. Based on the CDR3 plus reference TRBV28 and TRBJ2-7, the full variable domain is DVKVTQSSRYLVKRTGEKVFLECVQDMDHENMFWYRQDPGLGLRLIYFSYDVKMKEKGDIPEGYSVSREKKERFSLILESASTNQTSMYLCASTEGGSYEQYFGPGTRLTVT.